Sequencing of this T cell receptor (beta chain) was carried out in a study of metastatic and nonmetastatic thyroid tumors. Study details: Malignant and benign thyroid patients had repertoires compared in peripheral blood and tumor or nodule tissue.

Points from the study as a whole: Reported TCR beta diversity, measured in blood and tumor, was significantly higher for malignant thyroid tumors than for benign nodules.

This clone is medium-sized (0.01 to 0.1%). Its antigen remains unidentified. V lost 0 bases, J lost 3 bases, and 3 bases stayed unmatched. Germline CDR1 is MNHNS and CDR2 is SASEGT. The CDR3 runs 15 residues. Per the study methods: CDR3 differences across clinicopathological groups were used to build a distant-metastasis classifier for papillary thyroid cancer. TCRdb reanalyzed the PCR reads with MiXCR. TCRdb's processing, not the authors' own work, is the source of the V and J calls. Of around 22,000 clones listed, about 17% were seen once; the top ten hold approximately 2.9%. Patients were all untreated before their thyroid surgery.

Specimen: adjacent normal tissue. The clonotype originates from a male donor with papillary thyroid cancer or a benign thyroid nodule (not recorded which). Some clones in this sample may be carry-over from other donors' samples. J is TRBJ1-2 and V is TRBV6-1; TRBD1 matches 8 bases. For the CDR3, the DNA is TGTGCCAGCAGTGAAGCCAGGGGGCGGCACTATGGCTACACCTTC. Translating it yields CASSEARGRHYGYTF.